Listed here are 11 T cell receptor beta chains from one sample, sequenced in a study of blood T cell repertoires in COVID-19 (dated by TCRdb to the early 2020s). Library preparation used the immunoSEQ multiplex PCR assay. Held by TCRdb, this immuneACCESS table contains in-frame sequences only and omits some clones. Under half of the omission traces to an unresolved V gene where checked; the cause of the rest is unknown. The sample records under 350,000 clones, almost 85% of which are singletons. The ten largest clones represent just over 7% of the sample. The sample consisted of peripheral blood. These receptors were collected from a human donor in a cohort sampled during active COVID-19.

This clone was detected only once. Other DNA variants within this sample encode the same CDR3. The genes are TRBV27 and TRBJ1-2; 7 bases are shared with TRBD1. CDR1 and CDR2 from the germline V gene are MNHEY and SMNVEV (reference sequence). CDR3 size: 13 residues. Trimming cost V 6 bases and J 4 bases; bases outside gene matches: 5. CDR3 DNA: TGTGCCAGCAGCGGGGACAGCGGCTATGGCTACACCTTC. The encoded protein is CASSGDSGYGYTF.

The rearrangement joins TRBV10-3 to TRBJ2-3; a possible D gene is TRBD1 (5 bases). This CDR3 region has 13 residues. In germline, CDR1 is ENHRY, CDR2 SYGVKD. V was clipped by 10 bases and J by 1 base, with 12 bases between them. In DNA, the CDR3 is TGTGCCACCCTAGGGGTGGGCACAGATACGCAGTATTTT. Its translation is CATLGVGTDTQYF.

The chain uses TRBV27 and TRBJ1-2; 8 positions agree with TRBD1. This CDR3 spans 13 amino acids. The trim removed 7 bases at V and 8 bases at J, leaving 9 bases unmatched. Germline CDR1 reads MNHEY; CDR2 reads SMNVEV (reference sequence). In nucleotides, the CDR3 is TGTGCCAGCAAGCTCAAGACAGGGGCCGGCTACACCTTC. Its protein product is CASKLKTGAGYTF.

This clone was picked up one time. The chain uses TRBV7-9 and TRBJ1-1; no clear D gene. Germline lookup yields CDR1 SEHNR and CDR2 FQNEAQ (reference sequence). The CDR3 runs to 16 residues. Trimming stripped 5 bases from V and 2 bases from J, with 18 bases between. The CDR3 here is CASSPSGGFSNTEAFF. In DNA, the CDR3 is TGTGCCAGCAGCCCCTCGGGTGGATTTTCAAACACTGAAGCTTTCTTT.

The chain combines TRBV11-2 with TRBJ2-3; TRBD2 matches 11 bases. The junction had 7 bases not matched to a gene; V was cut back by 2 bases and J by 3 bases. The CDR3 contains 17 residues. In germline, CDR1 is SGHAT, CDR2 FQNNGV. In nucleotides, the CDR3 is TGTGCCAGCAGCTTACAACTACTAGCGGGGGTTACAGATACGCAGTATTTT. Amino acids: CASSLQLLAGVTDTQYF.

The chain combines TRBV4-2 with TRBJ1-6; 7 bases match TRBD1. CDR1 and CDR2 (germline): LGHNA, YNFKEQ. The CDR3 runs to 17 residues. Losses at the gene ends were 0 bases for V and 10 bases for J; bases not matched to a gene: 12. This CDR3 is CASSQETGERVGSPLHF. CDR3 coding DNA: TGTGCCAGCAGCCAAGAAACAGGGGAAAGGGTTGGGTCACCCCTCCACTTT.

The chain has TRBV10-3 and TRBJ2-3, with 7 bases identical to TRBD1. Germline V CDR1 and CDR2: ENHRY, SYGVKD. CDR3 length: 16 residues. J gave up 1 base and V 5 bases, and 9 bases lay outside the gene matches. DNA for the CDR3: TGTGCCATCAGTCCTCAGACAGGGCGGGGCACAGATACGCAGTATTTT. Its translation: CAISPQTGRGTDTQYF.

This chain links TRBV30 with TRBJ1-6; D unresolved. The CDR3 contains 12 residues. Germline V gene lookup returns CDR1 GTSNPN and CDR2 SVGIG (reference sequence). The germline V and J ends were trimmed by 2 bases and 9 bases, with 8 bases remaining between them. The CDR3, as DNA: TGTGCCTGGAGTCCCTCCTCTTCACCCCTCCACTTT. Its translation is CAWSPSSSPLHF.

The V call is TRBV18, the J call TRBJ2-3, with 8 bases that match TRBD2. Germline CDR1 reads KGHSH; CDR2 reads LQKENI. The CDR3 sequence is 14 residues long. With 8 bases clipped from V and 2 bases from J, the junction kept 6 bases outside the gene matches. The CDR3 nucleotides read TGTGCCAGCGCTAAGCGGGGGACCACAGATACGCAGTATTTT. Translating gives CASAKRGTTDTQYF.

The V call is TRBV25-1, the J call TRBJ2-1; 10 nucleotides line up with TRBD2. CDR3 length equals 15 residues. Trimming cost V 8 bases and J 7 bases; bases outside gene matches: 11. Looked up from germline, CDR1 is MGHDK and CDR2 is SYGVNS. The CDR3 DNA reads TGTGCCAGCCTAAGCGGGGGGGGTCCAAGGAATGAGCAGTTCTTC. It codes for CASLSGGGPRNEQFF.

The gene calls are TRBV3-1 (or the pseudogene TRBV3-2) and TRBJ1-2; TRBD1 aligns across 8 bases. CDR1 is LGHDT, CDR2 YNNKEL, per germline (reference sequence). The CDR3 spans 14 residues. With 4 bases clipped from V and 8 bases from J, the junction kept 9 bases outside the gene matches. In nucleotides, the CDR3 is TGTGCCAGCAGCCTAACCCAGGGGGCGGAGGGCTACACCTTC. Translation gives CASSLTQGAEGYTF.